The 21 T cell receptor beta chains below all came from one sample that was sequenced in a study of cytomegalovirus exposure and HLA in healthy donors (dated by TCRdb to about 2017). The library was prepared using the immunoSEQ multiplex PCR assay. For the multiplex PCR, a mixture combining 60 forward primers for TCR Vbeta segments and 13 reverse primers for TCR Jbeta segments was used. TCRdb stores this immuneACCESS table with in-frame sequences only. Part of the clones is absent; in the studies checked, under half of the shortfall reflects unresolved V genes, and no reason is known for the rest. For this sample there are about 200,000 clones; 70% to 80% appear just once. The leading ten clones occupy just under 3% of the sample. Sequencing used PBMCs. Receptor source: a woman aged 25 to 39 in good health and CMV-seronegative.

V usage is TRBV19 and J usage is TRBJ1-5, with a weak D call TRBD1 (6 bases). CDR1 is LNHDA, CDR2 SQIVND, per germline (reference sequence). CDR3 length: 15 amino acids. The ends were cut back, 5 bases at V and 4 bases at J, with 15 bases in the middle. This chain's CDR3 is CASSVTPRGNQPQHF. The CDR3 nucleotides read TGTGCCAGTAGTGTTACCCCCAGGGGAAATCAGCCCCAGCATTTT.

The chain combines TRBV6-5 with TRBJ1-1; no clear D gene. This CDR3 spans 14 amino acids. With 0 bases removed from V and 3 bases from J, the gap between germline ends came to 8 bases. Germline V lookup: CDR1 MNHEY, CDR2 SVGAGI. The CDR3 DNA reads as TGTGCCAGCAGTTACTCCCGGAGGTACACTGAAGCTTTCTTT. Translation gives CASSYSRRYTEAFF.

V is TRBV18 and J is TRBJ1-6, with a weak D call TRBD1 (6 bases). This CDR3 contains 17 residues. Germline-derived CDR1 and CDR2 are KGHSH and LQKENI. The V end was cut by 6 bases, the J end by 4 bases, with 19 bases between. The CDR3 reads CASSQGRGGTYNSPLHF. In DNA, the CDR3 is TGTGCCAGCTCCCAAGGTAGGGGGGGTACATATAATTCACCCCTCCACTTT.

This clone was observed a handful of times. The rearrangement uses TRBV18 and TRBJ2-3; 9 positions agree with TRBD1. This CDR3 has 16 amino acids. Germline lookup yields CDR1 KGHSH and CDR2 LQKENI. J was trimmed by 2 bases and V by 2 bases; bases with no gene match: 5. The CDR3 nucleotides read TGTGCCAGCTCACCAGGGACAGGGACCTTCACAGATACGCAGTATTTT. Amino acid sequence: CASSPGTGTFTDTQYF. The entire variable domain, with the rest obtained from reference TRBV18 and TRBJ2-3, is as follows: NAGVMQNPRHLVRRRGQEARLRCSPMKGHSHVYWYRQLPEEGLKFMVYLQKENIIDESGMPKERFSAEFPKEGPSILRIQQVVRGDSAAYFCASSPGTGTFTDTQYFGPGTRLTVL.

The chain has TRBV27 and TRBJ2-5, with TRBD2 identical over 13 bases. This CDR3 spans 16 amino acids. The V segment lost 8 bases and the J segment 3 bases; nucleotides outside the gene matches: 9. Germline V CDR1 and CDR2: MNHEY, SMNVEV (reference sequence). The CDR3 DNA reads as TGTGCCAGCGGGCGATTTGGACTAGCGGGAGAAGAGACCCAGTACTTC. This gives the protein CASGRFGLAGEETQYF.

The V and J genes are TRBV29-1 and TRBJ2-5; tentative D call: TRBD2 (5 bases). Trimming shortened V by 3 bases and J by 5 bases, and 13 bases separated the two germline ends. The CDR3 sequence is 13 residues long. CDR1 and CDR2 (germline): SQVTM, ANQGSEA. The CDR3 sequence: CSVEPEVQETQYF. CDR3 DNA sequence: TGCAGCGTTGAGCCGGAGGTACAGGAGACCCAGTACTTC.

The CDR3 spells CASSLDTTKRDFSYEQYF. Here the CDR3 DNA reads TGTGCCAGCAGCTTAGACACGACAAAACGGGACTTCTCCTACGAGCAGTACTTC. The chain uses TRBV11-2 and TRBJ2-7; D is perhaps TRBD2 (6 bases). The germline gives CDR1 SGHAT, CDR2 FQNNGV. CDR3 length equals 18 residues. Between the trimmed V and J ends, which lost 0 bases and 0 bases, there was a span of 18 bases.

V usage is TRBV5-4 and J usage is TRBJ1-3; 9 bases agree with TRBD1. V shed 3 bases and J 0 bases; nucleotides not matched to a gene: 7. The germline V gene has CDR1 SGHNT and CDR2 YYREEE (reference sequence). The length of the CDR3 is 17 residues. The CDR3 sequence: CASSSGTGFGSGNTIYF. The CDR3 DNA is TGTGCCAGCAGCTCCGGGACAGGGTTCGGCTCTGGAAACACCATATATTTT.

DNA for the CDR3: TGTGCCAGCGGGAGGGCTAGCTCTGGAAACACCATATATTTT. Translating it yields CASGRASSGNTIYF. The rearrangement links TRBV28 to TRBJ1-3; D gene unclear. Trimming pared 8 bases from V and 0 bases from J, leaving 11 bases between. This CDR3 region has 14 residues. CDR1 MDHEN and CDR2 SYDVKM come from the germline V gene.

V gene TRBV19 combines with J gene TRBJ2-1; 7 nucleotides match TRBD2. J was trimmed by 2 bases and V by 5 bases; bases with no gene match: 3. Germline loops: CDR1 LNHDA, CDR2 SQIVND (reference sequence). CDR3 length: 14 residues. DNA for the CDR3: TGTGCCAGTAGTTTGGCGGGAGCCTACAATGAGCAGTTCTTC. This gives the protein CASSLAGAYNEQFF.

The table lists this clone with a few counts. The chain joins TRBV6-6 to TRBJ1-1; TRBD1 matches 9 bases. CDR1 MNHNY and CDR2 SVGAGI come from the germline V gene (reference sequence). The CDR3 spans 16 residues. Trimming at V came to 5 bases and at J to 4 bases, leaving 11 bases not matched to a gene. The CDR3 DNA sequence: TGTGCCAGCAGTAAACAGGGGGCGCGTATACGCACTGAAGCTTTCTTT. Its translation: CASSKQGARIRTEAFF.

CDR3 amino acids: CASSIGGNYGYTF. CDR3 nucleotides: TGTGCCAGTAGTATTGGGGGGAACTATGGCTACACCTTC. This chain joins TRBV19 and TRBJ1-2; D is perhaps TRBD1 (5 bases). The CDR3 is 13 residues long. Between the trimmed V and J ends, which lost 3 bases and 2 bases, there was a span of 7 bases. Germline V CDR1 and CDR2: LNHDA, SQIVND (reference sequence). Filled out from reference TRBV19 and TRBJ1-2, the complete variable domain reads DGGITQSPKYLFRKEGQNVTLSCEQNLNHDAMYWYRQDPGQGLRLIYYSQIVNDFQKGDIAEGYSVSREKKESFPLTVTSAQKNPTAFYLCASSIGGNYGYTFGSGTRLTVV.

The gene calls are TRBV18 and TRBJ2-3, with TRBD1 matching over 9 bases. This CDR3 spans 15 amino acids. After removal of 2 bases from V and 6 bases from J, the junction contained 6 bases not matched to a gene. Germline CDR1 and CDR2: KGHSH and LQKENI. For the CDR3, the DNA is TGTGCCAGCTCACCAAGAACAGGGGGCTACGATACGCAGTATTTT. This gives the protein CASSPRTGGYDTQYF.

The gene calls are TRBV5-1 and TRBJ1-5; the D gene is possibly TRBD1 (5 bases). This CDR3 is built from 14 residues. Trimming stripped 4 bases from V and 2 bases from J, with 10 bases between. Germline V lookup: CDR1 SGHRS, CDR2 YFSETQ. Written as DNA, the CDR3 is TGCGCCAGCAGCCGCCAGGGTGGCAATCAGCCCCAGCATTTT. This gives the protein CASSRQGGNQPQHF.

The chain combines TRBV27 with TRBJ2-5; unclear D gene. The DNA end lines up better with TRBJ2-7; the J call may be wrong. Germline V gene data show CDR1 as MNHEY and CDR2 as SMNVEV (reference sequence). The CDR3 spans 12 residues. The CDR3 coding sequence is TGTGCCAGCAGTTCCCTATTTTACGAGCAGTACTTC. Residues: CASSSLFYEQYF.

The rearrangement uses TRBV6-5 and TRBJ2-2, with D perhaps TRBD2 (6 bases). CDR3 length: 13 residues. V dropped 10 bases and J dropped 6 bases, with 15 bases sitting between them. Germline V gene sequence: CDR1 MNHEY, CDR2 SVGAGI. CDR3 region: CATRDFLAGELFF. DNA for the CDR3: TGTGCCACCAGGGACTTTCTCGCCGGGGAGCTGTTTTTT.

The rearrangement links TRBV5-6 to TRBJ2-7; 9 bases align to TRBD1. The trim removed 4 bases at V and 4 bases at J, leaving 6 bases unmatched. Germline V gene lookup returns CDR1 SGHDT and CDR2 YYEEEE. This CDR3 spans 14 amino acids. The CDR3 DNA follows: TGTGCCAGCAGCAAATGGACAGGGGTTTACGAGCAGTACTTC. Protein: CASSKWTGVYEQYF.

The chain employs TRBV11-3 and TRBJ1-2; 8 nucleotides align to TRBD1. CDR3 length: 13 amino acids. V was pared by 5 bases and J by 6 bases, with 5 bases of the junction left unmatched. The V gene's germline CDR1 is SGHNT and CDR2 YENEEA. CDR3 amino acids: CASSDPGGDGYTF. The CDR3 DNA sequence: TGTGCCAGCAGCGACCCAGGGGGCGATGGCTACACCTTC.

The CDR3 DNA is TGTGCCAGCTCATCCGGGACAGGGGACATAGATACGCAGTATTTT. Translating it yields CASSSGTGDIDTQYF. V gene TRBV18 combines with J gene TRBJ2-3; 10 nucleotides match TRBD1. Germline V CDR1 and CDR2: KGHSH, LQKENI. Trimming took 5 bases from V and 5 from J; bases not matched to a gene: 7. The CDR3 is 15 residues long.

The J gene is TRBJ2-1, the V gene TRBV27; 8 bases align to TRBD2. This CDR3 has 16 amino acids. The V segment lost 1 base and the J segment 4 bases; nucleotides outside the gene matches: 6. The germline V gene has CDR1 MNHEY and CDR2 SMNVEV (reference sequence). DNA for the CDR3: TGTGCCAGCAGTTTATTGGCCAGCGGGGGTTACAATGAGCAGTTCTTC. It specifies CASSLLASGGYNEQFF.

The chain employs TRBV9 and TRBJ2-3; no definite D call. The CDR3 length is 14 residues. Germline V lookup: CDR1 SGDLS, CDR2 YYNGEE. Trimming shortened V by 3 bases and J by 0 bases, and 8 bases separated the two germline ends. The CDR3 DNA sequence: TGTGCCAGCAGCGCTAGGTTGAGCACAGATACGCAGTATTTT. Its translation: CASSARLSTDTQYF. Drawing the rest from reference TRBV9 and TRBJ2-3, the complete variable domain is DSGVTQTPKHLITATGQRVTLRCSPRSGDLSVYWYQQSLDQGLQFLIQYYNGEERAKGNILERFSAQQFPDLHSELNLSSLELGDSALYFCASSARLSTDTQYFGPGTRLTVL.